This TCR beta chain was recorded in a study of shared clonotypes between healthy human individuals. Study results and limitations: When naive CD4 clonotypes were compared across a handful of donors, 4% to 6.5% were shared.

Trimming at V came to 4 bases and at J to 3 bases, leaving 3 bases not matched to a gene. There are 13 residues in the CDR3. Germline V gene data show CDR1 as SQVTM and CDR2 as ANQGSEA. Naive CD8 cells, CD45RO-negative and positively selected for CCR7, excluded terminally differentiated effector memory CD45RA+ cells. With regard to this clone: Its antigen is currently unknown.

Assay: immunoSEQ multiplex PCR; the TCRdb copy retains only in-frame clones and omits some. Of nearly 2 million clones in the sample, less than 95% are singletons; the top ten hold around 1%. The chain carries TRBV29-1 and TRBJ2-1; 7 bases are a match to TRBD1. The specimen sequenced was naive CD8+ T cells sorted from blood. This sequence was found in a young man in good health. The CDR3 DNA reads as TGCAGCGTTGGACAGGGAGACTACAATGAGCAGTTCTTC. Its protein is CSVGQGDYNEQFF.